This TCR beta chain emerged from a study of blood T cell repertoires in COVID-19. Study summary: Both acute and convalescent COVID-19 samples were obtained from the United States, Italy and Spain. Sample material is recorded as cDNA or gDNA derived from T cells, B-cell-depleted T cells, or PBMCs.

V dropped 3 bases and J dropped 4 bases, with 12 bases sitting between them. Germline loops: CDR1 MDHEN, CDR2 SYDVKM. The CDR3 covers 15 residues. Per the authors' pipeline: Estimation of nucleated cell counts was performed using reference gene primer amplification. TCRdb's copy holds only in-frame clones and misses some; the assay was immunoSEQ multiplex PCR. V and J calls and clone size are as listed in that table; D and trimming were resolved from the DNA. The sample consists of about 160,000 clones, around 85% of them appearing once. This sequence originates from a human donor with acute or convalescent COVID-19. The donor label of this sample is uncertain. This chain uses TRBV28 with TRBJ1-4; no firm D call. Sequenced sample: peripheral blood. The DNA of the CDR3 is TGTGCCAGCAGTTTGGAGTCGCAAATTAATGAAAAACTGTTTTTT. Protein: CASSLESQINEKLFF.